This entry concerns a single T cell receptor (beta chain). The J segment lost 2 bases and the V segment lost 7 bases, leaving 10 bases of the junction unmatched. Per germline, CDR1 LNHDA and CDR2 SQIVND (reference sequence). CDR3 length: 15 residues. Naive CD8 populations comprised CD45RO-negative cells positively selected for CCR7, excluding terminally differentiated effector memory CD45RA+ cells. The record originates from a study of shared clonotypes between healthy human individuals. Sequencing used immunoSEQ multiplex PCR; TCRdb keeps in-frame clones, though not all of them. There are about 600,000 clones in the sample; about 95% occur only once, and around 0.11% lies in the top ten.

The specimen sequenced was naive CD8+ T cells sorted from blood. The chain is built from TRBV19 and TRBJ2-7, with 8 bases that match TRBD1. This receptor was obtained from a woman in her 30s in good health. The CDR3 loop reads CASTMGQGAAYEQYF. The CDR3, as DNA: TGTGCCAGTACCATGGGGCAGGGGGCCGCCTACGAGCAGTACTTC.